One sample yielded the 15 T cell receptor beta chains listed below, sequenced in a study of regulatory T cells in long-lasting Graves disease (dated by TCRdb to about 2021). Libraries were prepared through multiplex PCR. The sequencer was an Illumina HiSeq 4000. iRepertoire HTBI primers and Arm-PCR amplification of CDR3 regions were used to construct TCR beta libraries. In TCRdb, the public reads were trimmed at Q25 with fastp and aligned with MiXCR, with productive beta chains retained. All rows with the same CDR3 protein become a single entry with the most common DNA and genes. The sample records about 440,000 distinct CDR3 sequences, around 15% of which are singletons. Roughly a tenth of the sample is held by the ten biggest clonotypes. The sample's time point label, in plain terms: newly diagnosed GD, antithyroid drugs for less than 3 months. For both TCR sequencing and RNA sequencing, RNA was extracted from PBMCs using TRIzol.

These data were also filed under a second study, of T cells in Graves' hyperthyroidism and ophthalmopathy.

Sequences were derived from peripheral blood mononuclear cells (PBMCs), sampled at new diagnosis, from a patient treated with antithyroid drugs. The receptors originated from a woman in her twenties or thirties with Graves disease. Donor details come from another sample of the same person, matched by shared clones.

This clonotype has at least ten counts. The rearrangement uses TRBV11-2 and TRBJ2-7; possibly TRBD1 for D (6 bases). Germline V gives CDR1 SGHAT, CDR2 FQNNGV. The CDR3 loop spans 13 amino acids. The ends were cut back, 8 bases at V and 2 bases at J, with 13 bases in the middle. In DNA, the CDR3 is TGTGCCAGCCGGGACACATCGACCTACGAGCAGTACTTC. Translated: CASRDTSTYEQYF.

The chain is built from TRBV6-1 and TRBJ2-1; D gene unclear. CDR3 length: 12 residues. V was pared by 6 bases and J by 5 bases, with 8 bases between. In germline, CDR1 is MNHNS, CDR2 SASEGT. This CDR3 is CASRVRHNEQFF. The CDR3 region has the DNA TGTGCCAGCAGGGTCAGACACAATGAGCAGTTCTTC.

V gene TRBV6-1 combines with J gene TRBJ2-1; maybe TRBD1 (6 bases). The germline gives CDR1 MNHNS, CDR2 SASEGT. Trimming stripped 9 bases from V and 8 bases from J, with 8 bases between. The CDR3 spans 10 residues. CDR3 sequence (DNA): TGTGCCAGTCACAGGGATGAGCAGTTCTTC. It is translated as CASHRDEQFF.

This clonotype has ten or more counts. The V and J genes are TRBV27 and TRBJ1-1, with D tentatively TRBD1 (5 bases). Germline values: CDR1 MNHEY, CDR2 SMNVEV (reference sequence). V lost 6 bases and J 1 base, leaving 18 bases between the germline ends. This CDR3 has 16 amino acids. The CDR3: CASRRGQGGRNTEAFF. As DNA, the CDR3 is TGTGCCAGCAGGCGTGGGCAGGGTGGTAGGAACACTGAAGCTTTCTTT.

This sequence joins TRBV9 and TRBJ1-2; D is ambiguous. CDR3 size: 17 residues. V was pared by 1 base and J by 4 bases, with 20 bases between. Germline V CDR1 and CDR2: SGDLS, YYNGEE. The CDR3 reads CASSVFSESTDIYGYTF. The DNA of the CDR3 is TGTGCCAGCAGCGTATTTTCGGAGAGTACAGATATCTATGGCTACACCTTC. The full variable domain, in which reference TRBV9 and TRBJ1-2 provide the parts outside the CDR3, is DSGVTQTPKHLITATGQRVTLRCSPRSGDLSVYWYQQSLDQGLQFLIQYYNGEERAKGNILERFSAQQFPDLHSELNLSSLELGDSALYFCASSVFSESTDIYGYTFGSGTRLTVV.

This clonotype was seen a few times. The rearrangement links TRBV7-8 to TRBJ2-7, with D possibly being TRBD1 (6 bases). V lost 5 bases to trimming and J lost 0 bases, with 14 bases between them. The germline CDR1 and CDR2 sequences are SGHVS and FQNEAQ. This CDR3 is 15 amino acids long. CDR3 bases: TGTGCCAGCAGCAAAGGACAGTCAAACTCCTACGAGCAGTACTTC. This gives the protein CASSKGQSNSYEQYF. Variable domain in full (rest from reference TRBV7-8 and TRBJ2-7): GAGVSQSPRYKVAKRGQDVALRCDPISGHVSLFWYQQALGQGPEFLTYFQNEAQLDKSGLPSDRFFAERPEGSVSTLKIQRTQQEDSAVYLCASSKGQSNSYEQYFGPGTRLTVT.

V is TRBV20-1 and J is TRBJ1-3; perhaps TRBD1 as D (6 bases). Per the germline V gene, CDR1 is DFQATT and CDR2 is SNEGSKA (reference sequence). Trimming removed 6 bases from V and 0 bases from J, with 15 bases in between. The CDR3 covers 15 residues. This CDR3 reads CSAPRGGSSGNTIYF. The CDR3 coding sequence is TGCAGTGCGCCCCGAGGGGGGAGCTCTGGAAACACCATATATTTT.

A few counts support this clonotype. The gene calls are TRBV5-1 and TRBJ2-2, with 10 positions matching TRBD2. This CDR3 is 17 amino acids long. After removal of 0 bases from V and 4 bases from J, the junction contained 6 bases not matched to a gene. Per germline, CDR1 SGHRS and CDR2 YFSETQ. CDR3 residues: CASSLASSGSGTGELFF. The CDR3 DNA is TGCGCCAGCAGCTTGGCGTCTAGCGGGAGCGGCACCGGGGAGCTGTTTTTT.

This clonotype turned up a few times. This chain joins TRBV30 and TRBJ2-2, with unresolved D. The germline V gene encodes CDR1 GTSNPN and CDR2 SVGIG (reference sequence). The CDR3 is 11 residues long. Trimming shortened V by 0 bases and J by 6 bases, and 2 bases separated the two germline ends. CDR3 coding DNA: TGTGCCTGGAGTGTACCCGGGGAGCTGTTTTTT. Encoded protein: CAWSVPGELFF.

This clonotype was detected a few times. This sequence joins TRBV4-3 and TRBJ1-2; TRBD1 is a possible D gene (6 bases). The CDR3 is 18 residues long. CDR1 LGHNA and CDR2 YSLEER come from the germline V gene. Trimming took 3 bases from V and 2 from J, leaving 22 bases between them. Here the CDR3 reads CASSHLKGGQGANYGYTF. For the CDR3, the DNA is TGCGCCAGCAGCCACCTAAAGGGGGGGCAGGGAGCCAACTATGGCTACACCTTC.

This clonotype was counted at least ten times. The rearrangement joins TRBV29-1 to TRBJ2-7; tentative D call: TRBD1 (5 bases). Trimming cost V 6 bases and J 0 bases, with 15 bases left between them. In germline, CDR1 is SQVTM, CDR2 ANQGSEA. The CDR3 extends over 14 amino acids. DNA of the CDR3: TGCAGCGTGGCCCTGGCAGGGAACTCCTACGAGCAGTACTTC. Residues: CSVALAGNSYEQYF.

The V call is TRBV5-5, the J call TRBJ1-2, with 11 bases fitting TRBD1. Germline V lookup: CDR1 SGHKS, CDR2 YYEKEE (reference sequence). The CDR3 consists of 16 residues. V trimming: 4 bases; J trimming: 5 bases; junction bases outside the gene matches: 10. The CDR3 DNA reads TGTGCCAGCAGCCCTGGCGCGGGACAGGGGGTATATGGCTACACCTTC. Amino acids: CASSPGAGQGVYGYTF.

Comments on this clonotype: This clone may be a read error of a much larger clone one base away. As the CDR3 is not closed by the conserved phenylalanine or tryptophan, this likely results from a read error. CDR3 DNA sequence: TGTGCCAGCAGTATAACCCGACGGGCCGGGGAGCTGTTTTCT. It is translated as CASSITRRAGELFS. This chain links TRBV27 with TRBJ2-2; D is uncertain. Germline V CDR1 and CDR2: MNHEY, SMNVEV (reference sequence). V lost 5 bases and J 6 bases, leaving 13 bases between the germline ends. The CDR3 has 14 amino acids.

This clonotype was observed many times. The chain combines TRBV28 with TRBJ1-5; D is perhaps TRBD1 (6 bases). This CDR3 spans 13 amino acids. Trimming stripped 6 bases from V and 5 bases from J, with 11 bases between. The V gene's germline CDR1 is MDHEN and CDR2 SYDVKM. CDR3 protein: CASSSTGYQPQHF. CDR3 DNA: TGTGCCAGCAGCAGTACAGGGTATCAGCCCCAGCATTTT. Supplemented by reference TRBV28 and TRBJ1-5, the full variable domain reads DVKVTQSSRYLVKRTGEKVFLECVQDMDHENMFWYRQDPGLGLRLIYFSYDVKMKEKGDIPEGYSVSREKKERFSLILESASTNQTSMYLCASSSTGYQPQHFGDGTRLSIL.

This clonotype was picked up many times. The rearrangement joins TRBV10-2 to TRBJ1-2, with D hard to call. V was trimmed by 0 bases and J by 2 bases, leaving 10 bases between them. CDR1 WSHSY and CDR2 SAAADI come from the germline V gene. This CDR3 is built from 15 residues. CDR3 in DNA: TGCGCCAGCAGTGAGTCGACGGGAAGCAACTATGGCTACACCTTC. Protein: CASSESTGSNYGYTF.